A single sample is the source of the 22 T cell receptor beta chains below, sequenced in a study of shared clonotypes between healthy human individuals. This table comes from immunoSEQ multiplex PCR, and its TCRdb copy is limited to in-frame clones, with some not included. The data show about 2,500,000 clones, around 90% seen once. The specimen was naive CD4+ T cells sorted from blood. Specified subset: CD45RA+ positively selected. The receptors were sampled from a man between 18 and 35 years old in good health.

J is TRBJ1-4 and V is TRBV4-1, with 7 positions matching TRBD1. CDR1 is MGHRA, CDR2 YSYEKL, per germline. V trimming: 6 bases; J trimming: 3 bases; junction bases outside the gene matches: 7. This CDR3 contains 15 residues. The CDR3 sequence is CASRNPGQSNEKLFF. The CDR3 DNA is TGCGCCAGCAGAAATCCGGGACAGTCTAATGAAAAACTGTTTTTT.

This clone showed up just a few times. This rearrangement joins TRBV11-3 to TRBJ1-1; D ambiguous. Trimming took off 3 bases at V and 11 bases at J, with 16 bases between the two ends. This CDR3 spans 13 amino acids. Germline V gene sequence: CDR1 SGHNT, CDR2 YENEEA. Written as DNA, the CDR3 is TGTGCCAGCAGCTTGGCCGGTGAAGAGGAGGCTTTCTTT. Translation gives CASSLAGEEEAFF.

About this clone itself: This sample includes further DNA sequences coding for the same CDR3. The V and J genes are TRBV5-1 and TRBJ1-2; possibly TRBD1 for D (5 bases). Trimming took off 0 bases at V and 2 bases at J, with 8 bases between the two ends. The CDR3 contains 14 residues. CDR1 and CDR2 (germline): SGHRS, YFSETQ. The CDR3 nucleotides read TGCGCCAGCAGCTTGGGAGACAGCAACTATGGCTACACCTTC. Amino acids: CASSLGDSNYGYTF.

This rearrangement joins TRBV10-3 to TRBJ2-7; possible D gene TRBD2, 5 bases. CDR1 ENHRY and CDR2 SYGVKD come from the germline V gene. The germline V and J ends were trimmed by 10 bases and 0 bases, with 10 bases remaining between them. This CDR3 contains 12 residues. CDR3 nucleotide sequence: TGTGCCAGCAGCGGTGGCTCCTACGAGCAGTACTTC. Protein product: CASSGGSYEQYF.

This chain uses TRBV7-2 with TRBJ2-7, with a weak D call TRBD1 (6 bases). V lost 0 bases and J 3 bases, leaving 12 bases between the germline ends. The CDR3 totals 15 residues. Per the germline V gene, CDR1 is SGHTA and CDR2 is FQGNSA. The CDR3 nucleotides are TGTGCCAGCAGCTTAGCGAGGACAGCAGACTACGAGCAGTACTTC. It codes for CASSLARTADYEQYF.

The rearrangement links TRBV5-1 to TRBJ1-4, with no clear D. This CDR3 has 13 residues. Germline V CDR1 and CDR2: SGHRS, YFSETQ. The V end was cut by 2 bases, the J end by 5 bases, with 7 bases between. CDR3: CASSFNGNEKLFF. CDR3 sequence (DNA): TGCGCCAGCAGCTTCAACGGAAATGAAAAACTGTTTTTT.

The J gene is TRBJ2-3, the V gene TRBV6-5; tentative D call: TRBD1 (6 bases). Germline V gives CDR1 MNHEY, CDR2 SVGAGI. This CDR3 has 15 amino acids. V lost 7 bases to trimming and J lost 0 bases, with 14 bases between them. The CDR3 loop reads CASMGAETSTDTQYF. The DNA of the CDR3 is TGTGCCAGCATGGGGGCCGAAACTAGCACAGATACGCAGTATTTT.

This clone was recorded only once. The chain carries TRBV7-3 and TRBJ2-3; 11 nucleotides match TRBD2. Trimming removed 1 base from V and 0 bases from J; junction bases left unmatched: 3. The CDR3 runs to 17 residues. CDR1 SGHTA and CDR2 FQGTGA come from the germline V gene. CDR3 sequence (DNA): TGTGCCAGCAGCTTAAGGGGACTAGCGGCTAGCACAGATACGCAGTATTTT. Translation: CASSLRGLAASTDTQYF.

V gene TRBV7-9 combines with J gene TRBJ2-2; the match to TRBD1 covers 7 bases. Germline CDR1 SEHNR, CDR2 FQNEAQ (reference sequence). Unmatched junction bases numbered 13, after V lost 4 bases and J lost 2 bases. CDR3 length: 18 residues. The CDR3 region is CASSSPKGTDPNTGELFF. In nucleotides, the CDR3 is TGTGCCAGCAGCTCACCCAAGGGGACAGATCCTAACACCGGGGAGCTGTTTTTT.

CDR3 sequence: CASRPGGSDTQYF. The CDR3 region has the DNA TGCGCCAGCAGACCGGGGGGGTCAGATACGCAGTATTTT. The V call is TRBV10-1, the J call TRBJ2-3; 8 bases map to TRBD2. After removal of 6 bases from V and 4 bases from J, the junction contained 3 bases not matched to a gene. The CDR3 covers 13 residues. Germline V gives CDR1 WNHNN, CDR2 SYGVQD (reference sequence).

The rearrangement joins TRBV7-9 to TRBJ1-2; 7 nucleotides line up with TRBD1. V was clipped by 5 bases and J by 4 bases; unmatched bases: 7. The CDR3 totals 14 residues. Per germline, CDR1 SEHNR and CDR2 FQNEAQ (reference sequence). The CDR3: CASSQTGFSYGYTF. The DNA for the CDR3 is TGTGCCAGCAGCCAGACAGGGTTCTCCTATGGCTACACCTTC.

This rearrangement joins TRBV4-1 to TRBJ1-3; D remains ambiguous. CDR1 is MGHRA and CDR2 is YSYEKL in the germline V gene. V lost 8 bases, J lost 0 bases, and 17 bases lay in between. The CDR3 sequence is 16 residues long. CDR3: CASGYGTSSSGNTIYF. CDR3 nucleotide sequence: TGCGCCAGCGGATATGGAACATCGAGCTCTGGAAACACCATATATTTT.

This chain connects TRBV5-1 to TRBJ1-2; 8 bases align to TRBD1. Germline lookup yields CDR1 SGHRS and CDR2 YFSETQ. This CDR3 contains 15 residues. J lost 8 bases, V lost 0 bases, and 9 bases had no gene match. CDR3 protein: CASSLGGQAFQGYTF. In DNA form, the CDR3 reads TGCGCCAGCAGCTTGGGGGGACAGGCGTTTCAGGGCTACACCTTC. The full variable domain, completed using reference TRBV5-1 and TRBJ1-2, is KAGVTQTPRYLIKTRGQQVTLSCSPISGHRSVSWYQQTPGQGLQFLFEYFSETQRNKGNFPGRFSGRQFSNSRSEMNVSTLELGDSALYLCASSLGGQAFQGYTFGSGTRLTVV.

The V call is TRBV25-1, the J call TRBJ2-4; a weak D match, TRBD1 (6 bases). Trimming shortened V by 9 bases and J by 7 bases, and 10 bases separated the two germline ends. CDR1 is MGHDK, CDR2 SYGVNS, per germline. This CDR3 comprises 11 residues. The CDR3 DNA follows: TGTGCCAGTACAGGGATGAACATTCAGTACTTC. Amino acid sequence: CASTGMNIQYF.

This clone came up a few times. This CDR3 fails to terminate in the conserved phenylalanine or tryptophan, so it likely reflects a read error. The limits of the CDR3 on the DNA are not certain, so only TCRdb's listed CDR3 is given. The V call is TRBV12-2, the J call TRBJ1-6. TRBV12-2 corresponds to a pseudogene. Including both end residues, the CDR3 is 11 amino acids long. The CDR3 loop is CASRLVRPRGL.

The gene calls are TRBV21-1 and TRBJ1-5; TRBD1 is the table's D call, not checked against the DNA. TRBV21-1 corresponds to a pseudogene. This CDR3 contains 15 residues. The CDR3: CASSTGQYSNQPQHF. The DNA for the CDR3 is TGTGCCAGCAGCACGGGACAGTATAGCAATCAGCCCCAGCATTTT.

The rearrangement uses TRBV5-1 and TRBJ2-3; D may be TRBD1 or TRBD2 (5 bases each). The CDR3 contains 14 residues. CDR1 is SGHRS and CDR2 is YFSETQ in the germline V gene. V lost 1 base and J lost 4, with 10 bases in between. The DNA for the CDR3 is TGCGCCAGCAGCTTGATCCCGGGGCCAGATACGCAGTATTTT. Its translation: CASSLIPGPDTQYF.

The rearrangement uses TRBV2 and TRBJ2-5, with a possible D match to TRBD2 (6 bases). CDR1 is SNHLY and CDR2 is FYNNEI in the germline V gene. Trimming took 7 bases from V and 8 from J, leaving 11 bases between them. The CDR3 is 11 residues long. The CDR3 sequence: CASNNGGTQYF. In DNA form, the CDR3 reads TGTGCCAGCAATAACGGGGGTACCCAGTACTTC.

This chain uses TRBV5-6 with TRBJ2-5, with 9 bases aligning to TRBD1. CDR1 and CDR2 (germline): SGHDT, YYEEEE. This CDR3 comprises 14 residues. Trimming cost V 6 bases and J 1 base; bases outside gene matches: 4. Here the CDR3 DNA reads TGTGCCAGCAAACGGGACAGGGCCCAAGAGACCCAGTACTTC. It is translated as CASKRDRAQETQYF. The variable domain in full, with the rest retrieved from reference TRBV5-6 and TRBJ2-5, is DAGVTQSPTHLIKTRGQQVTLRCSPKSGHDTVSWYQQALGQGPQFIFQYYEEEERQRGNFPDRFSGHQFPNYSSELNVNALLLGDSALYLCASKRDRAQETQYFGPGTRLLVL.

The chain recombines TRBV2 with TRBJ1-5; unclear D gene. With 2 bases removed from V and 2 bases from J, the gap between germline ends came to 13 bases. There are 16 residues in the CDR3. In germline, CDR1 is SNHLY, CDR2 FYNNEI. This CDR3 is CASSERSRTGNQPQHF. CDR3 DNA: TGTGCCAGCAGTGAAAGGTCCAGAACCGGCAATCAGCCCCAGCATTTT.

The rearrangement uses TRBV5-6 and TRBJ2-1; D gene unclear. The CDR3 sequence is 13 residues long. V lost 0 bases, J lost 7 bases, and 8 bases lay in between. From germline, CDR1 is SGHDT and CDR2 YYEEEE. Written as DNA, the CDR3 is TGTGCCAGCAGCTTGGCACGGTGGAATGAGCAGTTCTTC. Translating it yields CASSLARWNEQFF. Drawing the rest from reference TRBV5-6 and TRBJ2-1, the complete variable domain is DAGVTQSPTHLIKTRGQQVTLRCSPKSGHDTVSWYQQALGQGPQFIFQYYEEEERQRGNFPDRFSGHQFPNYSSELNVNALLLGDSALYLCASSLARWNEQFFGPGTRLTVL.

The chain uses TRBV4-1 and TRBJ1-2; D is ambiguous. Germline CDR1 MGHRA, CDR2 YSYEKL. The CDR3 length is 15 residues. The germline V and J ends were trimmed by 1 base and 0 bases, with 9 bases remaining between them. The CDR3 here is CASSQVGAANYGYTF. For the CDR3, the DNA is TGCGCCAGCAGCCAAGTGGGTGCAGCTAACTATGGCTACACCTTC.